This T cell receptor (beta chain) appears in the sequencing data of a study of CD8+ T cells in alopecia areata. In germline, CDR1 is SGHVS, CDR2 FQNEAQ. The CDR3 loop spans 16 amino acids. V dropped 5 bases and J dropped 2; count of bases not matched to a gene: 9. RNA, once extracted, was reverse transcribed into cDNA for use as the sequencing template. Some clones are missing from TCRdb's copy, which holds only in-frame ones; the method was immunoSEQ multiplex PCR. The sample records around 190,000 clones, approximately 53% being singletons. The sample taken for sequencing was CD8+ T cells sorted from blood. The chain employs TRBV7-8 and TRBJ1-2; 9 bases line up with TRBD1. The receptor's source is a human donor in good health. CDR3 coding DNA: TGTGCCAGCAGCACGTGGACAGGGGCGCAGAACTATGGCTACACCTTC. Translating it yields CASSTWTGAQNYGYTF.